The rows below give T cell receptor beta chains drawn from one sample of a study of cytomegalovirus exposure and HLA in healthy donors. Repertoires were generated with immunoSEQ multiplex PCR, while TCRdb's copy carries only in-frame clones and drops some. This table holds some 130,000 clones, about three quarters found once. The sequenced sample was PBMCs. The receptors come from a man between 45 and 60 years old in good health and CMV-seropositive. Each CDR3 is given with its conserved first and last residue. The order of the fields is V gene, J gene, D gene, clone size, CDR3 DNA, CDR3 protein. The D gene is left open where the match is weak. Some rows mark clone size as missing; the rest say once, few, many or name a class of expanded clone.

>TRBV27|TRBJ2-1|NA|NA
TGTGCCAGCGGCAGGAGGGATGAGCAGTTCTTC
CASGRRDEQFF
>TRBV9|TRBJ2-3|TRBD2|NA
TGTGCCAGCAGCGTAGACGGGAGGGTGGCAGATACGCAGTATTTT
CASSVDGRVADTQYF
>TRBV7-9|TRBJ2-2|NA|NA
TGTGCCAGCAGCTTGCTAAGAGGCATCGGGGAGCTGTTTTTT
CASSLLRGIGELFF
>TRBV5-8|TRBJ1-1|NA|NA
TGCGCCAGCAGCCAGGGACAAATTGAAGCTTTCTTT
CASSQGQIEAFF
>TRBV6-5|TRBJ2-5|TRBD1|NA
TGTGCCAGCAGTTACCCCAGGCCAGGGGGCGGAGAGACCCAGTACTTC
CASSYPRPGGGETQYF
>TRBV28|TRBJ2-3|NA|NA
TGTGCCAGCAGTTGGAGAGATACGCAGTATTTT
CASSWRDTQYF
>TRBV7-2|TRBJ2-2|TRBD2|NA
TGTGCCAGCTCGGGGGGGTTGAACACCGGGGAGCTGTTTTTT
CASSGGLNTGELFF
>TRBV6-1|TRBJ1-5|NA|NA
TGTGCCAGTCGGGGAACCGGCAATCAGCCCCAGCATTTT
CASRGTGNQPQHF
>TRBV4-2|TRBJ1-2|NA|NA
TGTGCCAGCAGCAAGACACGGGGTGGCTACACCTTC
CASSKTRGGYTF
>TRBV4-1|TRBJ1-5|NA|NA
TGCGCCAGCAGCCATTTCCAGGGGAGTCAGCCCCAGCATTTT
CASSHFQGSQPQHF
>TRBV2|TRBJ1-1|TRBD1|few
TGTGCCAGCACCTGGACAGGGGGGACGAACACTGAAGCTTTCTTT
CASTWTGGTNTEAFF
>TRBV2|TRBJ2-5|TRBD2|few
TGTGCCAGCAGTGAACGGGGGGACCCAAGAGAGGCCCAGTACTTC
CASSERGDPREAQYF
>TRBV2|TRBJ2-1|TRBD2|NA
TGTGCCAGCAGTGGTGATAGCGGGAGGAGAAATGAGCAGTTCTTC
CASSGDSGRRNEQFF
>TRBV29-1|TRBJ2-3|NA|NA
TGCAGCGTTAAGCTAGCGCCTAGCACGGATACGCAGTATTTT
CSVKLAPSTDTQYF
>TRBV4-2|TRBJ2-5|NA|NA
TGTGCCAGCAGCACAGGAGACCAAGAGACCCAGTACTTC
CASSTGDQETQYF
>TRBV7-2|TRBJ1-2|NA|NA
TGTGCCAGCAGCTCCAGACAGATTCCCTATGGCTACACCTTC
CASSSRQIPYGYTF
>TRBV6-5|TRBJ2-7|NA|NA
TGTGCCAGCAGTTACGGTCAGAACTACGAGCAGTACTTC
CASSYGQNYEQYF
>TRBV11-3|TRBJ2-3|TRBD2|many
TGTGCCAGCAGCACCCTAGCGGGAGGCGGGGCAGATACGCAGTATTTT
CASSTLAGGGADTQYF
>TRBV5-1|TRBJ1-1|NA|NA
TGCGCCAGCAGCTTGGTACAGGAGAACACTGAAGCTTTCTTT
CASSLVQENTEAFF
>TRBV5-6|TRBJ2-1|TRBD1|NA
TGTGCCAGCAGCCGGGCCGGGACAGGGGGCCGCGAGCAGTTCTTC
CASSRAGTGGREQFF
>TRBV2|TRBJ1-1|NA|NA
TGTGCCAGCATGAACAGGCCGAACACTGAAGCTTTCTTT
CASMNRPNTEAFF
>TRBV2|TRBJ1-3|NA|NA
TGTGCCAGCAGGTTTTCCGCCGCGTCTGGAAACACCATATATTTT
CASRFSAASGNTIYF
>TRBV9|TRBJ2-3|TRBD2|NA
TGTGCCAGCAGCCGACTAGCGGGCACAGATACGCAGTATTTT
CASSRLAGTDTQYF
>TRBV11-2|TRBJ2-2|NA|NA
TGTGCCAGCAGCTTAATGGGCCGTAACACCGGGGAGCTGTTTTTT
CASSLMGRNTGELFF
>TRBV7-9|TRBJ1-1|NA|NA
TGTGCCAGCAGCTTAGCCACAGGGGAAGCTTTCTTT
CASSLATGEAFF
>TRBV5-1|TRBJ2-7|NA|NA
TGCGCCAGCAGCTTGGCCGGCGGGGACAGCTACTACGAGCAGTACTTC
CASSLAGGDSYYEQYF
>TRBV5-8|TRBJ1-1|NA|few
TGTGCCAGCAGCTTGGTCAGGGAGGGTTTCTTT
CASSLVREGFF
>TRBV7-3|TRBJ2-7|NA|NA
TGTGCCAGCAGCTTAAACGCGGGGGCCGCCTACGAGCAGTACTTC
CASSLNAGAAYEQYF
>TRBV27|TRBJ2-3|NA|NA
TGTGCCAGCAGACTCCGGGTTCTCACAGATACGCAGTATTTT
CASRLRVLTDTQYF
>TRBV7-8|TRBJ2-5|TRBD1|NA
TGTGCCAGCAGCCAAGCCGAGGGACAGAATAAAGAGACCCAGTACTTC
CASSQAEGQNKETQYF
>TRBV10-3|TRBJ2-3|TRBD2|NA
TGTGCCATCAGTGAGCTAGCGGGAAGCACAGATACGCAGTATTTT
CAISELAGSTDTQYF
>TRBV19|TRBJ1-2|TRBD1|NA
TGTGCCAGTAGTGTTCCCGGGACAGGTCAATATGGCTACACCTTC
CASSVPGTGQYGYTF
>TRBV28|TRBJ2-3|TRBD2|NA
TGTGCCAGCAAGGAGACTAGCGGGAGCGTCACAGATACGCAGTATTTT
CASKETSGSVTDTQYF
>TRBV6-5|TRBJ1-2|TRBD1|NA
TGTGCCAGCAGTTACAGGGGGCCAAGCTATGGCTACACCTTC
CASSYRGPSYGYTF
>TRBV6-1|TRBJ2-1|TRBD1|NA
TGTGCCAGCAGTCGAATAGGACAGGCCCAAGAAGGGCAGTTCTTC
CASSRIGQAQEGQFF
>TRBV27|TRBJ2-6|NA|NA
TGTGCCAGCAGCAGAACACCGGGACAACGCTCTGGGGCCAACGTCCTGACTTTC
CASSRTPGQRSGANVLTF
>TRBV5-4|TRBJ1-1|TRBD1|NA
TGTGCCAGCAGCTTTAGCCAGGGGGCAGGCACTGAAGCTTTCTTT
CASSFSQGAGTEAFF
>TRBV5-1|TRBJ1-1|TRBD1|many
TGCGCCAGCAGCTTGGGGACAGGGGGGCCCACTGAAGCTTTCTTT
CASSLGTGGPTEAFF
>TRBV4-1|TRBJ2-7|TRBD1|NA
TGCGCCAGCAGCCTAGCTAGTGGACAGGGCTACGAGCAGTACTTC
CASSLASGQGYEQYF
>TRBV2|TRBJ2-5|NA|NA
TGTGCCAGCACTCTAATCGGCCAAGAGACCCAGTACTTC
CASTLIGQETQYF
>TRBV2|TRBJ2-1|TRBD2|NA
TGTGCCAGCAGTGGCGGGAGGGGACTGTCCAACAATGAGCAGTTCTTC
CASSGGRGLSNNEQFF
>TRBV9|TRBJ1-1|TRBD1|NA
TGTGCCAGCAGCACCAGACAGGGGGACACTGAAGCTTTCTTT
CASSTRQGDTEAFF
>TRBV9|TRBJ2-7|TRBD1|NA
TGTGCCAGCAGCGTAGTGGACAGGGAATCCTACGAGCAGTACTTC
CASSVVDRESYEQYF
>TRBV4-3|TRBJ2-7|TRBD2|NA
TGCGCCAGCAGCCAAGATCATTCAACTAGCGGAGCATACGAGCAGTACTTC
CASSQDHSTSGAYEQYF
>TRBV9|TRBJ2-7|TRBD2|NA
TGTGCCAGCAGCGTAGGTGGCGGGAGCTCGAACGAGCAGTACTTC
CASSVGGGSSNEQYF
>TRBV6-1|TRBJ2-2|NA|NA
TGTGCCAGCCGACTGTGGCTAGAGGGCGGGGAGCTGTTTTTT
CASRLWLEGGELFF
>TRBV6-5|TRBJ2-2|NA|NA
TGTGCCAGCATGATGATCACAAACACCGGGGAGCCGTTTTTT
CASMMITNTGEPFF
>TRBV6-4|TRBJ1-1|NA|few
TGTGCCAGCAGGAGGGCCATGGGGACTGAAGCTTTCTTT
CASRRAMGTEAFF
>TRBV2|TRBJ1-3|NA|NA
TGTGCCATCCTCCCCGGGGTGACTGGAAACACCATATATTTT
CAILPGVTGNTIYF
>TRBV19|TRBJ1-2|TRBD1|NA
TGTGCCAGTAACCCGGACAGGGCGCAAGACTATGGCTACACCTTC
CASNPDRAQDYGYTF
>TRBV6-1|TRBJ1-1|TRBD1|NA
TGTGCCAGCAGTCTACAGGGGGTCGGCACTGAAGCTTTCTTT
CASSLQGVGTEAFF
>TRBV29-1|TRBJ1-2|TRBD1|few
TGCAGCGTTAGGACAGGGGGCGCGAAGGGCTACACCTTC
CSVRTGGAKGYTF
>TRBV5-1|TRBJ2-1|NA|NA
TGCGCCAGCAGCCCGGAGGGAAGCTATGAGCAGTTCTTC
CASSPEGSYEQFF
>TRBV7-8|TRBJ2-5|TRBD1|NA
TGTGCCAGCAGCTCCCTAGACAGGGATCAAGAGACCCAGTACTTC
CASSSLDRDQETQYF
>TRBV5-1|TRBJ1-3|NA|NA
TGCGCCAGCAGCTCGGACAGCCAAAGCTCTGGAAACACCATATATTTT
CASSSDSQSSGNTIYF